This T cell receptor (beta chain) was recovered during a study of read filtering for tumor transcriptome and immune sequencing. V lost 0 bases and J lost 4, with 6 bases in between. CDR1 and CDR2 from the germline V gene are MNHEY and SVGEGT. CDR3 length: 14 residues. From 400 to 450 ng of RNA, a library with molecular barcoded alpha/delta and beta/gamma adaptors was made. MiXCR, run by TCRdb on the reads, gives a single entry per CDR3 protein. The sample shows 130,000 or so distinct CDR3 sequences, approximately 13% of them seen only once. In its sample, this clonotype was seen many times. This chain links TRBV6-2 or TRBV6-3 with TRBJ2-2; D gene unclear. The sequenced material came from a population of CD138-negative cells sorted from bone marrow. This receptor was taken from a donor at least 40 years old with multiple myeloma. Here the CDR3 reads CASSYSPRTGELFF. In DNA, the CDR3 is TGTGCCAGCAGTTACTCGCCACGCACCGGGGAGCTGTTTTTT.